Listed here is a single T cell receptor beta chain. The antigen remains undetermined. This entry comes from a study of shared clonotypes between healthy human individuals. The study, taken as a whole, reports: The study sampled only blood, and tissue repertoires likely differ. Incomplete sequencing of sorted subsets was indicated by rarefaction despite large depth.

Cells designated naive CD8 were CD45RO-negative and were positively selected for CCR7, with terminally differentiated effector memory CD45RA+ cells excluded. Looked up from germline, CDR1 is SGHVS and CDR2 is FQNEAQ. V was trimmed by 2 bases and J by 0 bases, leaving 8 bases between them. The CDR3 contains 15 residues. Researchers ran the assay at a deep level. Original analysis: Filtering differed since immunoSEQ provided only junctions, with no quality scores. Some clones are missing from TCRdb's copy, which holds only in-frame ones; the method was immunoSEQ multiplex PCR. V, J and clone size reflect that table, while D and trimming were determined from the DNA. The repertoire holds 800,000 to 950,000 clones, with 95% to 97% as singletons.

The chain recombines TRBV7-8 with TRBJ1-3; D is undetermined. Sequencing was done on a sample of naive CD8+ T cells sorted from blood. The clonotype comes from a man aged 25-45 years in good health. CDR3 sequence reads: CASSLSGSSGNTIYF. The CDR3 nucleotides are TGTGCCAGCAGCTTATCGGGCTCCTCTGGAAACACCATATATTTT.